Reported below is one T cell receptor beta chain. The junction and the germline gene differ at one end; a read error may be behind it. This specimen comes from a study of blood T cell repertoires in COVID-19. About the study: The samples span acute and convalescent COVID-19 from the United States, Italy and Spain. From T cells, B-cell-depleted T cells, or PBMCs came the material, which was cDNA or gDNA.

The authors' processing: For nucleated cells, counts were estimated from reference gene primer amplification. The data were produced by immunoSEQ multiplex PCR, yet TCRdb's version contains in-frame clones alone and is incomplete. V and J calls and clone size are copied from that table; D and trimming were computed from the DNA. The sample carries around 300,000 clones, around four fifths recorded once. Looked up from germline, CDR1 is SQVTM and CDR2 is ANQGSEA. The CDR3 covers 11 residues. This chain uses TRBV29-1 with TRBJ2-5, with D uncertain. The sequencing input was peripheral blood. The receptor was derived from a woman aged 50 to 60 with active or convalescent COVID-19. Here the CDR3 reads CSVGGQEAQYF. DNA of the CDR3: TGCAGCGTTGGAGGCCAAGAGGCCCAGTACTTC.